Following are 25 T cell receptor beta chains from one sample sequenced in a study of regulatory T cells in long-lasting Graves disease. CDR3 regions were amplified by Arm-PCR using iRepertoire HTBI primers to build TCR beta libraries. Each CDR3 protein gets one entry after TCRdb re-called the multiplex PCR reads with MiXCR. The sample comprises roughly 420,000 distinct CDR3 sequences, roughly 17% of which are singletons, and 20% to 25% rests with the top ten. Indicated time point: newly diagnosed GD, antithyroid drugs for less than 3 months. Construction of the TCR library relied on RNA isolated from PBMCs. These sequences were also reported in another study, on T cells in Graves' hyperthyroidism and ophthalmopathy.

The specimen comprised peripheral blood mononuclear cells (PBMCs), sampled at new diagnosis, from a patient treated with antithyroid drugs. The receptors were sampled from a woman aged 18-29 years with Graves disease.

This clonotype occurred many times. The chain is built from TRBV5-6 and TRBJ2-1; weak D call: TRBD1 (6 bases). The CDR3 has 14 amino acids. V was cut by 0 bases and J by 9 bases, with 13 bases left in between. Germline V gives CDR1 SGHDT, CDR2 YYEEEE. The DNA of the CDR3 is TGTGCCAGCAGCTTGGACGTGGGGGCTGGTGAGCAGTTCTTC. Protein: CASSLDVGAGEQFF. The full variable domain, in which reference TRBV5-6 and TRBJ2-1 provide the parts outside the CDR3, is DAGVTQSPTHLIKTRGQQVTLRCSPKSGHDTVSWYQQALGQGPQFIFQYYEEEERQRGNFPDRFSGHQFPNYSSELNVNALLLGDSALYLCASSLDVGAGEQFFGPGTRLTVL.

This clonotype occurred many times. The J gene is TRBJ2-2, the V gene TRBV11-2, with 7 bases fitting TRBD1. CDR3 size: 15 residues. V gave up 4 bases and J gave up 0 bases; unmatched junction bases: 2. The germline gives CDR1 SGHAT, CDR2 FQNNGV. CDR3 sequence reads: CASSSGGTNTGELFF. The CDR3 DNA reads TGTGCCAGCAGCTCAGGGGGAACGAACACCGGGGAGCTGTTTTTT.

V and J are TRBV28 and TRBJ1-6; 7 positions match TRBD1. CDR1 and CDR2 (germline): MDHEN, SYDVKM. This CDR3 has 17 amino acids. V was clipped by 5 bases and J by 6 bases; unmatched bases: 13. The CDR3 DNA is TGTGCCAGCAGTACGTCAGGGGGAAGTGGTGCTAATTCACCCCTCCACTTT. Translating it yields CASSTSGGSGANSPLHF.

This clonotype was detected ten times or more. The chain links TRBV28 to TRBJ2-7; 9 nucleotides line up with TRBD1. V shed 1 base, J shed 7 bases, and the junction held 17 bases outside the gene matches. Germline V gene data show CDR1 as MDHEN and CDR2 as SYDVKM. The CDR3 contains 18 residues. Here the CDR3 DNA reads TGTGCCAGCAGTTTATCGCTATTCTGGACAGGGGAACGTCGGGAGCAGTACTTC. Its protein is CASSLSLFWTGERREQYF. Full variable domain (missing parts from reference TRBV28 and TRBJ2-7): DVKVTQSSRYLVKRTGEKVFLECVQDMDHENMFWYRQDPGLGLRLIYFSYDVKMKEKGDIPEGYSVSREKKERFSLILESASTNQTSMYLCASSLSLFWTGERREQYFGPGTRLTVT.

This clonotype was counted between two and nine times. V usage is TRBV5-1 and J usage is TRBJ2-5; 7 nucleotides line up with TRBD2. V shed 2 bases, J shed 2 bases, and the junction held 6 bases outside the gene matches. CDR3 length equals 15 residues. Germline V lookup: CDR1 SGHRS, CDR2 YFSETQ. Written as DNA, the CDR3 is TGCGCCAGCAGCTTAGGCGGGGGTTTACAAGAGACCCAGTACTTC. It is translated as CASSLGGGLQETQYF.

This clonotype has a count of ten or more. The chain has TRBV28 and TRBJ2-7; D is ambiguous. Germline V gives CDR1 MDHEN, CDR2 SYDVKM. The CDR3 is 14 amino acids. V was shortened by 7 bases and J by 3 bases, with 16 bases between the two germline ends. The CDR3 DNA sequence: TGTGCCAGCAAAACGGGTCAATTTAGCTACGAGCAGTACTTC. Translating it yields CASKTGQFSYEQYF. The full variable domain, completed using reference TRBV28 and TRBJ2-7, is DVKVTQSSRYLVKRTGEKVFLECVQDMDHENMFWYRQDPGLGLRLIYFSYDVKMKEKGDIPEGYSVSREKKERFSLILESASTNQTSMYLCASKTGQFSYEQYFGPGTRLTVT.

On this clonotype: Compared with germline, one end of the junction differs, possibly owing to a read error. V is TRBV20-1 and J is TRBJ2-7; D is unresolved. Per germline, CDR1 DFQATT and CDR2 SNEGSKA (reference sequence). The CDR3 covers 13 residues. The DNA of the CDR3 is TGCAGTGCCCCTGGGGTGGGCTCCTACGAGCAGGACTTC. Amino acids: CSAPGVGSYEQDF.

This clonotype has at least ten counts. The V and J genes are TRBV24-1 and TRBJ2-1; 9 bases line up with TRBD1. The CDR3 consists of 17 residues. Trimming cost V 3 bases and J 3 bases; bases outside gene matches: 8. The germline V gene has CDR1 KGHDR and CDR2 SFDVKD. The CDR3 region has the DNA TGTGCCACCAGTGATGCTCCCGGGACAGGGAACTACAATGAGCAGTTCTTC. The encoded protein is CATSDAPGTGNYNEQFF.

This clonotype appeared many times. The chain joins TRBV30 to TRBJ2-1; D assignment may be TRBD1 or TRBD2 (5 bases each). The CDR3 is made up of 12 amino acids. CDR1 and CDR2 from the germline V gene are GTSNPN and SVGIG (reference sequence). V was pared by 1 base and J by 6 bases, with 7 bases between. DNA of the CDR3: TGTGCCTGGAGTGGGGACCTCAATGAGCAGTTCTTC. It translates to CAWSGDLNEQFF. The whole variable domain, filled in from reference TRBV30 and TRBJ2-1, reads SQTIHQWPATLVQPVGSPLSLECTVEGTSNPNLYWYRQAAGRGLQLLFYSVGIGQISSEVPQNLSASRPQDRQFILSSKKLLLSDSGFYLCAWSGDLNEQFFGPGTRLTVL.

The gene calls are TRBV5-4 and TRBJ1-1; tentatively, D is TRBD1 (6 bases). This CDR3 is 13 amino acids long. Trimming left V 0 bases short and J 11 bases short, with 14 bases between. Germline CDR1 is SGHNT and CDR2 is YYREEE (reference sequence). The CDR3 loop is CASSLAGLGGAFF. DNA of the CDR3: TGTGCCAGCAGCTTGGCGGGGTTGGGGGGCGCTTTCTTT.

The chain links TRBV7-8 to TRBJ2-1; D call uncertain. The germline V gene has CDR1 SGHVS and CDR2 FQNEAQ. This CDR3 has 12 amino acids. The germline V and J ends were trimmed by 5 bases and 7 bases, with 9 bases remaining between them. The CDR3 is CASSRRVNEQFF. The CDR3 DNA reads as TGTGCCAGCAGCCGCCGGGTGAATGAGCAGTTCTTC. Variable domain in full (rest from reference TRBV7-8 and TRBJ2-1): GAGVSQSPRYKVAKRGQDVALRCDPISGHVSLFWYQQALGQGPEFLTYFQNEAQLDKSGLPSDRFFAERPEGSVSTLKIQRTQQEDSAVYLCASSRRVNEQFFGPGTRLTVL.

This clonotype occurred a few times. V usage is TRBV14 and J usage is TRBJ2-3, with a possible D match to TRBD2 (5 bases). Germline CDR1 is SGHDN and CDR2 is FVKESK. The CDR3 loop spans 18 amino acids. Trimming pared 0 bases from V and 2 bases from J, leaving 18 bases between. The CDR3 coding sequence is TGTGCCAGCAGCCAAGATCCGGGATGGTCCCCCGACACAGATACGCAGTATTTT. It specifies CASSQDPGWSPDTDTQYF.

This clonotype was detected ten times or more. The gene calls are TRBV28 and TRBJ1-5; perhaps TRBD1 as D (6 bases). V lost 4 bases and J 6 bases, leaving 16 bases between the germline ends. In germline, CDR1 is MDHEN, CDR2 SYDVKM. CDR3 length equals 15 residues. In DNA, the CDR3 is TGTGCCAGCAGTTCAGGGGATGCATCGAGTCAGCCCCAGCATTTT. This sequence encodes CASSSGDASSQPQHF.

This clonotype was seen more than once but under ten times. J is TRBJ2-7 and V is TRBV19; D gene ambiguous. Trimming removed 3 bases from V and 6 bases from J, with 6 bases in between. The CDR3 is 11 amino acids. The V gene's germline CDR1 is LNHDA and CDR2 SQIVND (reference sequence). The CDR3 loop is CASSISGEQYF. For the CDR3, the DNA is TGTGCCAGTAGTATTTCCGGCGAGCAGTACTTC.

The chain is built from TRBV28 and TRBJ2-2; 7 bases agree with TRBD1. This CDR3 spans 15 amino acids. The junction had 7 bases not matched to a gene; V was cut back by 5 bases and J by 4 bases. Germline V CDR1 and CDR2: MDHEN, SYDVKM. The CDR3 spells CASSRQGSSTGELFF. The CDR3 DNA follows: TGTGCCAGCAGTCGACAGGGTAGTAGCACCGGGGAGCTGTTTTTT.

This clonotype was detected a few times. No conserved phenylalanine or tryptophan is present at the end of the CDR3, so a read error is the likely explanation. The CDR3 DNA sequence: TGTGCCAGCAGCCAAGATATGAGGGTATTCGGGGAGCTGTTTCTT. It translates to CASSQDMRVFGELFL. The J gene is TRBJ2-2, the V gene TRBV3-1; possible D gene TRBD2, 5 bases. The V end lost 0 bases, the J end lost 7 bases, and 12 bases lay between the germline ends. The CDR3 covers 15 residues. CDR1 is LGHDT, CDR2 YNNKEL, per germline (reference sequence).

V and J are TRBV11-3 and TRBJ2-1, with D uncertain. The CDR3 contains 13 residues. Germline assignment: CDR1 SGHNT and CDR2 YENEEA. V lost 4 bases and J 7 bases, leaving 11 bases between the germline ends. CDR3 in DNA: TGTGCCAGCAGCTCGACCTCGCGGAATGAGCAGTTCTTC. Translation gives CASSSTSRNEQFF.

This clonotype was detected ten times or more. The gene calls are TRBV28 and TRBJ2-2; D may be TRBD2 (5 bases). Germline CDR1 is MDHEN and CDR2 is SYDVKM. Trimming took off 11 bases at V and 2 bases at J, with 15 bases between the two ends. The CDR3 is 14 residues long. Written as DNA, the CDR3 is TGTGCCGTATCACCCGGGGTTAACACCGGGGAGCTGTTTTTT. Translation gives CAVSPGVNTGELFF.

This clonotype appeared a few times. CDR3: CASSSGLAGVGKTQYF. DNA for the CDR3: TGCGCCAGCAGCTCGGGACTAGCGGGAGTGGGGAAGACCCAGTACTTC. V usage is TRBV5-1 and J usage is TRBJ2-5, with TRBD2 identical over 14 bases. V lost 3 bases, J lost 6 bases, and 7 bases stayed unmatched. Germline V gene lookup returns CDR1 SGHRS and CDR2 YFSETQ. The CDR3 loop spans 16 amino acids. Complete variable domain (other parts from reference TRBV5-1 and TRBJ2-5): KAGVTQTPRYLIKTRGQQVTLSCSPISGHRSVSWYQQTPGQGLQFLFEYFSETQRNKGNFPGRFSGRQFSNSRSEMNVSTLELGDSALYLCASSSGLAGVGKTQYFGPGTRLLVL.

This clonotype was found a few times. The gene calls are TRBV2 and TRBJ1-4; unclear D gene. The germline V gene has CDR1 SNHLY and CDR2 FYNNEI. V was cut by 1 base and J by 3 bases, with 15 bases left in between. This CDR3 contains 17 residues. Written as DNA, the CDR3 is TGTGCCAGCAGTGAAGTGGATCTCTGGAGGTCTAATGAAAAACTGTTTTTT. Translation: CASSEVDLWRSNEKLFF.

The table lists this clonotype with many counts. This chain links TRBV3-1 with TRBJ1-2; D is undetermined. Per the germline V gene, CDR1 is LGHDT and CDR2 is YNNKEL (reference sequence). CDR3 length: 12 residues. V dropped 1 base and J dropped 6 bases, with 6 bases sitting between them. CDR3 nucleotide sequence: TGTGCCAGCAGCCAAGCTATGGATGGCTACACCTTC. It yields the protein CASSQAMDGYTF.

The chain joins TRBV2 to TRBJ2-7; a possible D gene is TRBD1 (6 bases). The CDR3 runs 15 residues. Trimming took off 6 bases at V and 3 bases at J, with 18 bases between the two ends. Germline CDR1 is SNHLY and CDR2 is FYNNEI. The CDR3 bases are TGTGCCAGCAGGAGGGGACATACCGAATACTACGAGCAGTACTTC. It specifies CASRRGHTEYYEQYF.

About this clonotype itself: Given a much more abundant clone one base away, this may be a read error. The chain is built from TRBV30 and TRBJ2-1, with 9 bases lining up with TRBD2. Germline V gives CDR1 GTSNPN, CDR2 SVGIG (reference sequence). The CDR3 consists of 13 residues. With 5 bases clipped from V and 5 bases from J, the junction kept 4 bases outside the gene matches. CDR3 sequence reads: CAWGASGDNEQFF. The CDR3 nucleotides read TGTGCCTGGGGGGCTAGCGGGGACAATGAGCAGTTCTTC.

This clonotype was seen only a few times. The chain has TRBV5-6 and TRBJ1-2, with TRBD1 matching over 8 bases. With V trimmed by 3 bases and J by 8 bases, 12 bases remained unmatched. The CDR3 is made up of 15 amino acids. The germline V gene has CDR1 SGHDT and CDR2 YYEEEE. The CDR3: CASSSRDRTLRGYTF. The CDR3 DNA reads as TGTGCCAGCAGCTCCCGGGACAGGACCCTCCGAGGCTACACCTTC.

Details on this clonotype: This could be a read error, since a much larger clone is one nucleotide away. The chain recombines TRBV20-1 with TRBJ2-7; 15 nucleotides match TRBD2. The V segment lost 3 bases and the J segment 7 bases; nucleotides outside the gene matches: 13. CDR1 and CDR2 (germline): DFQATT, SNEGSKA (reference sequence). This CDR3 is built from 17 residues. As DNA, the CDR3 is TGCAGTGCTAGCCTCAGGGGACTAGCGGGAGGATACAATGAGCAGTACTTC. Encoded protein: CSASLRGLAGGYNEQYF.